The 21 T cell receptor beta chains below all came from one sample that was sequenced in a study of T-cell memory formation after mild COVID-19. Each CDR3 protein is one row after TCRdb ran MiXCR on the 5' RACE reads. The table records around 82,000 distinct CDR3 sequences, 10% to 15% of them present only once. Material: PBMCs or a T cell subset sorted from them (not recorded which). Every receptor here comes from a man between 18 and 35 years old who had mild COVID-19 (a few samples of this study predate the infection). Cell type and time point are not known.

This clonotype was found a few times. The chain links TRBV5-4 to TRBJ1-2; 7 bases are shared with TRBD1. The CDR3 runs to 16 residues. Germline V lookup: CDR1 SGHNT, CDR2 YYREEE (reference sequence). The J segment lost 8 bases and the V segment lost 4 bases, leaving 17 bases of the junction unmatched. CDR3 DNA: TGTGCCAGCAGCACGCCCCGGGACAGACTTTATGCGGGCTACACCTTC. Its translation is CASSTPRDRLYAGYTF.

The CDR3 spells CASSYSIGNQPQHF. As DNA, the CDR3 is TGTGCCAGCAGTTACTCGATAGGAAATCAGCCCCAGCATTTT. V usage is TRBV6-6 and J usage is TRBJ1-5; D is ambiguous. Germline assignment: CDR1 MNHNY and CDR2 SVGAGI (reference sequence). The CDR3 contains 14 residues. Trimming pared 0 bases from V and 4 bases from J, leaving 7 bases between.

The chain employs TRBV7-8 and TRBJ2-3, with D possibly called TRBD1 or TRBD2 (5 bases each). Between the trimmed V and J ends, which lost 3 bases and 3 bases, there was a span of 13 bases. This CDR3 has 15 residues. The germline CDR1 and CDR2 sequences are SGHVS and FQNEAQ. In DNA, the CDR3 is TGTGCCAGCAGCTTCAGTAGGGACGGTACAGATACGCAGTATTTT. This gives the protein CASSFSRDGTDTQYF.

The CDR3 loop is CASSRLAPGQGAGDTQYF. CDR3 nucleotides: TGTGCCAGCAGCCGGTTAGCGCCGGGACAGGGGGCCGGCGATACGCAGTATTTT. The chain joins TRBV7-2 to TRBJ2-3; TRBD1 matches at 12 bases. Germline V gene lookup returns CDR1 SGHTA and CDR2 FQGNSA. The length of the CDR3 is 18 residues. V was pared by 5 bases and J by 6 bases, with 15 bases of the junction left unmatched.

This clonotype has more than one count but fewer than ten. V usage is TRBV9 and J usage is TRBJ1-2, with a tentative D call TRBD1 (5 bases). The CDR3 contains 13 residues. Germline V lookup: CDR1 SGDLS, CDR2 YYNGEE. V was shortened by 5 bases and J by 4 bases, with 12 bases between the two germline ends. This chain's CDR3 is CASSRDRSYGYTF. The CDR3 nucleotides are TGTGCCAGCAGTCGGGACCGGAGCTATGGCTACACCTTC.

V is TRBV7-9 and J is TRBJ2-5, with 7 bases identical to TRBD1. The germline V gene encodes CDR1 SEHNR and CDR2 FQNEAQ (reference sequence). CDR3 length equals 14 residues. The ends lost 5 bases at V and 5 bases at J; junction bases unmatched: 8. CDR3 DNA sequence: TGTGCCAGCAGCGCCCAGGGGGTAGAGGAGACCCAGTACTTC. Its translation is CASSAQGVEETQYF. Full variable domain (outside the CDR3, taken from reference TRBV7-9 and TRBJ2-5): DTGVSQNPRHKITKRGQNVTFRCDPISEHNRLYWYRQTLGQGPEFLTYFQNEAQLEKSRLLSDRFSAERPKGSFSTLEIQRTEQGDSAMYLCASSAQGVEETQYFGPGTRLLVL.

This clonotype showed up just a few times. This rearrangement joins TRBV6-2 or TRBV6-3 to TRBJ2-7, with D unclear. This CDR3 is built from 11 residues. CDR1 is MNHEY and CDR2 is SVGEGT in the germline V gene. The V end was cut by 5 bases, the J end by 7 bases, with 9 bases between. CDR3 in amino acids: CASSHGPEQYV. Written as DNA, the CDR3 is TGTGCCAGCAGTCATGGACCAGAGCAGTACGTC.

The chain uses TRBV7-2 and TRBJ2-7; TRBD2 agrees at 8 bases. Unmatched junction bases numbered 11, after V lost 4 bases and J lost 3 bases. CDR3 size: 16 residues. Germline V gives CDR1 SGHTA, CDR2 FQGNSA. The CDR3 DNA follows: TGTGCCAGCAGCTACGGTCTGGCGGGGGGTTTCTACGAGCAGTACGTC. Its protein product is CASSYGLAGGFYEQYV.

The chain recombines TRBV29-1 with TRBJ1-1; D ambiguous. Germline CDR1 is SQVTM and CDR2 is ANQGSEA. V shed 4 bases and J shed 5 bases, with 11 bases lying between them. This CDR3 spans 12 amino acids. CDR3 nucleotide sequence: TGCAGCGTTGGGGTGTGGCGTACTGAAGCTTTCTTT. Amino acids: CSVGVWRTEAFF.

V gene TRBV10-2 combines with J gene TRBJ2-7, with 11 bases matching TRBD1. CDR1 and CDR2 (germline): WSHSY, SAAADI. The CDR3 contains 15 residues. V lost 4 bases to trimming and J lost 2 bases; unmatched junction nucleotides: 4. CDR3: CASSGGTGGPYEQYF. The CDR3 bases are TGCGCCAGCAGTGGAGGGACAGGGGGGCCCTACGAGCAGTACTTC.

In this sample, this clonotype turned up many times. CDR3 bases: TGTGCCAGCAGCTTGAGGGCAGATACGCAGTATTTT. Protein sequence: CASSLRADTQYF. This chain links TRBV5-6 with TRBJ2-3; D unclear. The CDR3 is 12 amino acids. Between the trimmed V and J ends, which lost 1 base and 4 bases, there was a span of 4 bases. Per the germline V gene, CDR1 is SGHDT and CDR2 is YYEEEE.

The V call is TRBV9, the J call TRBJ2-3, with D unclear. Per germline, CDR1 SGDLS and CDR2 YYNGEE. The CDR3 covers 13 residues. V gave up 4 bases and J gave up 4 bases, with 10 bases separating them. In nucleotides, the CDR3 is TGTGCCAGCAGCCCCGAAGGACCAGATACGCAGTATTTT. It specifies CASSPEGPDTQYF.

This clonotype was found a few times. The chain recombines TRBV11-2 with TRBJ1-1; D uncertain. Trimming stripped 3 bases from V and 1 base from J, with 6 bases between. CDR1 SGHAT and CDR2 FQNNGV come from the germline V gene. This CDR3 is built from 13 residues. This CDR3 is CASSFGSNTEAFF. The CDR3 DNA sequence: TGTGCCAGCAGCTTTGGCTCGAACACTGAAGCTTTCTTT. The whole variable domain, filled in from reference TRBV11-2 and TRBJ1-1, reads EAGVAQSPRYKIIEKRQSVAFWCNPISGHATLYWYQQILGQGPKLLIQFQNNGVVDDSQLPKDRFSAERLKGVDSTLKIQPAKLEDSAVYLCASSFGSNTEAFFGQGTRLTVV.

This clonotype was detected a few times. The CDR3 sequence is CASSLSPGLPGEQYF. In nucleotides, the CDR3 is TGTGCCAGCAGCCTAAGTCCGGGACTTCCTGGAGAGCAGTACTTC. The chain joins TRBV27 to TRBJ2-7, with a weak D call TRBD2 (6 bases). Trimming removed 6 bases at V and 7 bases at J, with 22 bases between. This CDR3 has 15 residues. Germline CDR1 MNHEY, CDR2 SMNVEV (reference sequence).

V usage is TRBV12-3 or TRBV12-4 and J usage is TRBJ2-7; 8 bases align to TRBD2. The J segment lost 7 bases and the V segment lost 6 bases, leaving 5 bases of the junction unmatched. The CDR3 consists of 12 residues. For the CDR3, the DNA is TGTGCCAGCAGCAACGGGGGGGTAGAGCAGTACTTC. Translation gives CASSNGGVEQYF.

The chain joins TRBV7-8 to TRBJ2-2; D call uncertain. CDR3 length equals 15 residues. Deletions cut 6 bases from V and 3 bases from J, with 14 bases between. Germline CDR1 and CDR2: SGHVS and FQNEAQ. CDR3 sequence: CASRKKGSDTGELFF. The CDR3, as DNA: TGTGCCAGCAGGAAAAAAGGGTCTGACACCGGGGAGCTGTTTTTT.

The V and J genes are TRBV29-1 and TRBJ2-5, with D possibly being TRBD2 (6 bases). From germline, CDR1 is SQVTM and CDR2 ANQGSEA. The CDR3 contains 15 residues. The V gene lost 4 bases and the J gene lost 4 bases, with 19 bases spanning the gap. The CDR3 is CSVGFKGLRGETQYF. DNA of the CDR3: TGCAGCGTTGGCTTTAAGGGGTTGCGGGGAGAGACCCAGTACTTC.

This clonotype was counted many times. The chain uses TRBV6-2 or TRBV6-3 and TRBJ1-2; 7 positions agree with TRBD1. This CDR3 comprises 16 residues. V trimming: 0 bases; J trimming: 7 bases; junction bases outside the gene matches: 11. Germline CDR1 reads MNHEY; CDR2 reads SVGEGT. CDR3 in amino acids: CASSYSPIDRVSGYTF. Written as DNA, the CDR3 is TGTGCCAGCAGTTACTCCCCCATCGACAGGGTTTCTGGCTACACCTTC.

This clonotype has a handful of counts. The V and J genes are TRBV6-2 or TRBV6-3 and TRBJ2-1; 10 nucleotides line up with TRBD2. From germline, CDR1 is MNHEY and CDR2 SVGEGT. The CDR3 length is 15 residues. Trimming cost V 4 bases and J 4 bases; bases outside gene matches: 4. The CDR3 DNA sequence: TGTGCCAGCAGTTGGGTTAGCGGGGGGTACAATGAGCAGTTCTTC. As protein: CASSWVSGGYNEQFF.

This chain connects TRBV7-3 to TRBJ2-2; 11 bases match TRBD2. The V segment lost 5 bases and the J segment 9 bases; nucleotides outside the gene matches: 5. Germline values: CDR1 SGHTA, CDR2 FQGTGA. The CDR3 sequence is 14 residues long. CDR3 in amino acids: CASSVSGGARELFF. In DNA, the CDR3 is TGTGCCAGCAGCGTTAGCGGGGGGGCGAGGGAGCTGTTTTTT.

The chain joins TRBV6-1 to TRBJ2-1, with TRBD1 identical over 9 bases. This CDR3 comprises 14 residues. The germline gives CDR1 MNHNS, CDR2 SASEGT. V trimming: 6 bases; J trimming: 7 bases; junction bases outside the gene matches: 7. The CDR3 region has the DNA TGTGCCAGCAGCCCGGGACAGGGAGGAAATGAGCAGTTCTTC. It encodes CASSPGQGGNEQFF.